Shown below are 32 T cell receptor beta chains from a single sample sequenced in a study of shared clonotypes between healthy human individuals. The data were produced by immunoSEQ multiplex PCR, yet TCRdb's version contains in-frame clones alone and is incomplete. This table holds millions of clones, 85% to 95% found once. Sequencing was done on a sample of naive CD4+ T cells from PBMCs. Subset reported: CD45RA+ positively selected. The source of these receptors is a man younger than 35 in good health. Some clones in this sample may be carry-over from other donors' samples.

The chain combines TRBV19 with TRBJ1-4; 9 bases are a match to TRBD1. Germline CDR1 and CDR2: LNHDA and SQIVND (reference sequence). This CDR3 contains 15 residues. J was trimmed by 8 bases and V by 5 bases; bases with no gene match: 9. CDR3 region: CASSVSGTGHEKLFF. The CDR3 DNA sequence: TGTGCCAGTAGTGTCTCCGGGACAGGGCACGAAAAACTGTTTTTT.

The CDR3 DNA sequence: TGTGCCAGCAGGAACATCAAGCGAGGCGAGCAGTACTTC. It encodes CASRNIKRGEQYF. V gene TRBV6-1 combines with J gene TRBJ2-7; D remains ambiguous. Germline lookup yields CDR1 MNHNS and CDR2 SASEGT. The V and J ends lost 6 bases and 6 bases respectively, with 15 bases between them. The CDR3 has 13 residues.

The V and J genes are TRBV5-1 and TRBJ2-1; the D is unclear. The CDR3 has 14 amino acids. Germline-derived CDR1 and CDR2 are SGHRS and YFSETQ. The V gene lost 4 bases and the J gene lost 5 bases, with 13 bases spanning the gap. CDR3 coding DNA: TGCGCCAGCAGCCCCCGTCCCCCGGACAATGAGCAGTTCTTC. Protein product: CASSPRPPDNEQFF.

The rearrangement joins TRBV18 to TRBJ2-2; D is unclear. The germline V and J ends were trimmed by 5 bases and 4 bases, with 8 bases remaining between them. The CDR3 is made up of 13 amino acids. Per germline, CDR1 KGHSH and CDR2 LQKENI. For the CDR3, the DNA is TGTGCCAGCTCAGGTTCTGGCACCGGGGAGCTGTTTTTT. It is translated as CASSGSGTGELFF.

The chain couples TRBV5-1 to TRBJ2-6, with 9 nucleotides matching TRBD1. Unmatched junction bases numbered 6, after V lost 1 base and J lost 4 bases. Germline V gene lookup returns CDR1 SGHRS and CDR2 YFSETQ. The CDR3 contains 17 residues. CDR3 DNA: TGCGCCAGCAGCTTGTGGGACAGGGCGTCAGGGGCCAACGTCCTGACTTTC. It is translated as CASSLWDRASGANVLTF.

This clone showed up just a few times. The chain links TRBV19 to TRBJ1-5; TRBD1 aligns across 7 bases. The ends lost 9 bases at V and 1 base at J; junction bases unmatched: 3. The CDR3 has 13 residues. Germline V lookup: CDR1 LNHDA, CDR2 SQIVND (reference sequence). The CDR3 reads CASGRGSNQPQHF. CDR3 nucleotides: TGTGCCAGCGGCAGGGGGAGCAATCAGCCCCAGCATTTT.

The J gene is TRBJ2-2, the V gene TRBV6-5, with 8 bases lining up with TRBD1. V lost 6 bases and J lost 5; bases outside the gene matches: 2. Looked up from germline, CDR1 is MNHEY and CDR2 is SVGAGI. The CDR3 runs to 13 residues. The CDR3 loop is CASRRQGTGELFF. The CDR3 coding sequence is TGTGCCAGCAGACGACAGGGGACCGGGGAGCTGTTTTTT.

J is TRBJ2-3 and V is TRBV7-2; D assignment may be TRBD1 or TRBD2 (5 bases each). V lost 2 bases, J lost 0 bases, and 9 bases lay in between. This CDR3 comprises 15 residues. Germline CDR1 and CDR2: SGHTA and FQGNSA. The CDR3 nucleotides are TGTGCCAGCAGCTTATTGGGACCTAGCACAGATACGCAGTATTTT. It codes for CASSLLGPSTDTQYF.

The V gene is TRBV5-1, the J gene TRBJ2-3; 7 nucleotides match TRBD2. V lost 1 base and J lost 4; bases outside the gene matches: 6. The germline V gene has CDR1 SGHRS and CDR2 YFSETQ. The length of the CDR3 is 15 residues. The CDR3 DNA reads TGCGCCAGCAGCTTGCAGGGAGGGTTGGCAGATACGCAGTATTTT. This codes for CASSLQGGLADTQYF.

The V call is TRBV11-2, the J call TRBJ2-7; D perhaps matches TRBD1 (6 bases). CDR3 length equals 14 residues. The V gene's germline CDR1 is SGHAT and CDR2 FQNNGV. Trimming took 9 bases from V and 2 from J, leaving 17 bases between them. The CDR3 region has the DNA TGTGCCAGGGGGCCCGGGACACCTACCTACGAGCAGTACTTC. Protein product: CARGPGTPTYEQYF.

Comment on this clone: Additional DNA sequences in this sample encode the identical CDR3. The chain joins TRBV6-1 to TRBJ1-2; D might be TRBD1 (5 bases). This CDR3 region has 13 residues. The germline V gene has CDR1 MNHNS and CDR2 SASEGT. The ends were cut back, 3 bases at V and 5 bases at J, with 10 bases in the middle. CDR3 loop: CASSEGGGYGYTF. CDR3 DNA: TGTGCCAGCAGTGAGGGGGGAGGGTATGGCTACACCTTC.

The V gene is TRBV7-2, the J gene TRBJ2-2; 8 positions agree with TRBD1. Germline CDR1 and CDR2: SGHTA and FQGNSA. V gave up 4 bases and J gave up 6 bases; unmatched junction bases: 7. This CDR3 comprises 15 residues. CDR3 DNA sequence: TGTGCCAGCAGCTGGACAGGGTTCCCCCCCGGGGAGCTGTTTTTT. The encoded protein is CASSWTGFPPGELFF.

The genes are TRBV21-1 and TRBJ2-1; the table's D call of TRBD2 was not tested on the DNA. TRBV21-1 is flagged as a pseudogene. The CDR3 has 14 residues. CDR3 nucleotide sequence: TGTGCCAGCAGAACTAGCGGGAAGGACAATGAGCAGTTCTTC. It is translated as CASRTSGKDNEQFF.

The chain joins TRBV11-2 to TRBJ2-1, with D perhaps matching TRBD1 or TRBD2 (6 bases each). The V gene's germline CDR1 is SGHAT and CDR2 FQNNGV. This CDR3 spans 16 amino acids. Trimming removed 5 bases at V and 6 bases at J, with 20 bases between. CDR3 region: CASSPREGGGINEQFF. CDR3 sequence (DNA): TGTGCCAGCAGCCCTCGGGAAGGGGGAGGTATCAATGAGCAGTTCTTC.

The rearrangement uses TRBV29-1 and TRBJ1-5; no definite D call. Germline V gives CDR1 SQVTM, CDR2 ANQGSEA. Trimming stripped 4 bases from V and 1 base from J, with 8 bases between. CDR3 length equals 13 residues. The CDR3 nucleotides are TGCAGCGTTGTTTGGAAGAGCAATCAGCCCCAGCATTTT. It encodes CSVVWKSNQPQHF.

The CDR3 DNA is TGTGCCTGGAGTGAGAGGTTGTCCCCCACCGGGGAGCTGTTTTTT. Residues: CAWSERLSPTGELFF. The chain couples TRBV30 to TRBJ2-2, with unresolved D. Looked up from germline, CDR1 is GTSNPN and CDR2 is SVGIG (reference sequence). There are 15 residues in the CDR3. V lost 1 base and J lost 4, with 13 bases in between. Combining the CDR3 with reference TRBV30 and TRBJ2-2 gives the whole variable domain SQTIHQWPATLVQPVGSPLSLECTVEGTSNPNLYWYRQAAGRGLQLLFYSVGIGQISSEVPQNLSASRPQDRQFILSSKKLLLSDSGFYLCAWSERLSPTGELFFGEGSRLTVL.

In DNA form, the CDR3 reads TGTGCCAGCAGTTACCGAACTGATAATTCACCCCTCCACTTT. Its translation is CASSYRTDNSPLHF. V gene TRBV6-5 combines with J gene TRBJ1-6; no definite D call. V was shortened by 2 bases and J by 5 bases, with 7 bases between the two germline ends. The CDR3 covers 14 residues. CDR1 MNHEY and CDR2 SVGAGI come from the germline V gene.

This chain uses TRBV5-8 with TRBJ1-1; D may be TRBD1 (5 bases). This CDR3 has 15 residues. The V end was cut by 5 bases, the J end by 1 base, with 15 bases between. The V gene's germline CDR1 is SGHTS and CDR2 YDEGEE. CDR3 amino acids: CASSSFRVANTEAFF. The CDR3 coding sequence is TGTGCCAGCAGTTCCTTCAGGGTGGCGAACACTGAAGCTTTCTTT.

This chain uses TRBV6-6 with TRBJ1-1; no clear D. Trimming took 6 bases from V and 4 from J, leaving 12 bases between them. The CDR3 runs to 13 residues. CDR1 is MNHNY, CDR2 SVGAGI, per germline (reference sequence). CDR3 protein: CASRTRDGTEAFF. In DNA, the CDR3 is TGTGCCAGCAGGACTAGGGATGGCACTGAAGCTTTCTTT.

The chain has TRBV6-5 and TRBJ2-1; TRBD2 is a possible D gene (6 bases). This CDR3 contains 14 residues. Germline V gene lookup returns CDR1 MNHEY and CDR2 SVGAGI. V lost 4 bases to trimming and J lost 8 bases, with 15 bases between them. In DNA form, the CDR3 reads TGTGCCAGCAGTTGGCAGGGACTCACTGATGAGCAGTTCTTC. Its translation is CASSWQGLTDEQFF.

The chain combines TRBV6-9 with TRBJ1-4, with 9 bases matching TRBD1. The germline V gene has CDR1 MNHGY and CDR2 SVAAGI. This CDR3 region has 16 residues. The V gene end was trimmed by 4 bases and the J gene end by 8 bases; junction bases not matched to a gene: 11. CDR3 nucleotide sequence: TGTGCCAGCAGTTTGACAGTGGGACAGGGTCGCGAAAAACTGTTTTTT. Its translation is CASSLTVGQGREKLFF.

A few counts support this clone. The CDR3 DNA reads as TGTGCCAGCAAGAAGCAGGGGGCCCTAAACATTCAGTACTTC. Residues: CASKKQGALNIQYF. V gene TRBV28 combines with J gene TRBJ2-4; 8 bases map to TRBD1. With V trimmed by 7 bases and J by 6 bases, 8 bases remained unmatched. The CDR3 runs 14 residues. CDR1 and CDR2 from the germline V gene are MDHEN and SYDVKM.

This sequence joins TRBV6-6 and TRBJ2-6; D uncertain. The germline V gene has CDR1 MNHNY and CDR2 SVGAGI (reference sequence). V was clipped by 7 bases and J by 1 base, with 14 bases between them. This CDR3 has 16 residues. The CDR3 loop is CASTPGRYSGANVLTF. The CDR3 nucleotides read TGTGCCAGCACCCCCGGACGCTATTCTGGGGCCAACGTCCTGACTTTC.

This clone came up once. The same CDR3 also results from other DNA sequences found in this sample. The V gene is TRBV9, the J gene TRBJ2-1; a possible D gene is TRBD1 (5 bases). Germline CDR1 is SGDLS and CDR2 is YYNGEE. CDR3 size: 15 residues. V was shortened by 3 bases and J by 1 base, with 11 bases between the two germline ends. CDR3 sequence: CASSAQGGSYNEQFF. Here the CDR3 DNA reads TGTGCCAGCAGCGCCCAGGGTGGGTCCTACAATGAGCAGTTCTTC.

The chain recombines TRBV18 with TRBJ1-2; D may be TRBD1 (6 bases). Germline V gene sequence: CDR1 KGHSH, CDR2 LQKENI. The V gene lost 6 bases and the J gene lost 4 bases, with 15 bases spanning the gap. The CDR3 has 14 residues. CDR3 region: CASSPSGGSYGYTF. The CDR3 coding sequence is TGTGCCAGCTCCCCCTCCGGGGGCAGCTATGGCTACACCTTC. Full variable domain (outside the CDR3, taken from reference TRBV18 and TRBJ1-2): NAGVMQNPRHLVRRRGQEARLRCSPMKGHSHVYWYRQLPEEGLKFMVYLQKENIIDESGMPKERFSAEFPKEGPSILRIQQVVRGDSAAYFCASSPSGGSYGYTFGSGTRLTVV.

The rearrangement uses TRBV6-1 and TRBJ1-3; D gene uncertain. Germline V gene sequence: CDR1 MNHNS, CDR2 SASEGT. Trimming pared 7 bases from V and 6 bases from J, leaving 10 bases between. This CDR3 spans 12 amino acids. CDR3 DNA sequence: TGTGCCAGCATTTGGGGTCCAAACACCATATATTTT. Its translation is CASIWGPNTIYF.

The chain employs TRBV27 and TRBJ2-7; 10 bases fit TRBD2. The CDR3 is made up of 16 amino acids. The ends lost 8 bases at V and 4 bases at J; junction bases unmatched: 14. In germline, CDR1 is MNHEY, CDR2 SMNVEV (reference sequence). CDR3: CASHRIAGGPIYEQYF. DNA for the CDR3: TGTGCCAGCCACCGAATAGCGGGAGGCCCTATTTACGAGCAGTACTTC.

The chain carries TRBV4-2 and TRBJ1-1; no clear D. This CDR3 is 15 amino acids long. Germline values: CDR1 LGHNA, CDR2 YNFKEQ. The V gene lost 0 bases and the J gene lost 1 base, with 9 bases spanning the gap. The CDR3 nucleotides are TGTGCCAGCAGCCAAGATATGGCACGGAACACTGAAGCTTTCTTT. It translates to CASSQDMARNTEAFF.

CDR3 sequence: CASSRDPSVTEAFF. The CDR3 nucleotides read TGTGCCAGTAGTCGGGACCCCAGTGTAACTGAAGCTTTCTTT. The gene calls are TRBV19 and TRBJ1-1, with a weak D call TRBD1 (5 bases). Germline V lookup: CDR1 LNHDA, CDR2 SQIVND (reference sequence). V was cut by 5 bases and J by 5 bases, with 15 bases left in between. The CDR3 spans 14 residues.

The CDR3 bases are TGTGCCAGCACCTTGAGCGGGAGTAGCGCCGGGGAGCTGTTTTTT. Translating gives CASTLSGSSAGELFF. The chain links TRBV28 to TRBJ2-2; TRBD2 agrees at 8 bases. Per germline, CDR1 MDHEN and CDR2 SYDVKM. The V gene end was trimmed by 7 bases and the J gene end by 6 bases; junction bases not matched to a gene: 10. CDR3 length: 15 residues.

For the CDR3, the DNA is TGTGCCAGCAGCGCCCGGGACAGGAGGGATGGCTACACCTTC. Encoded protein: CASSARDRRDGYTF. The rearrangement joins TRBV9 to TRBJ1-2, with 8 bases identical to TRBD1. J lost 6 bases, V lost 3 bases, and 7 bases had no gene match. Germline lookup yields CDR1 SGDLS and CDR2 YYNGEE. This CDR3 has 14 amino acids.

Turning to this clone: Other DNA variants within this sample encode the same CDR3. V is TRBV19 and J is TRBJ2-3, with D unclear. The CDR3 length is 13 residues. Germline values: CDR1 LNHDA, CDR2 SQIVND (reference sequence). Trimming pared 3 bases from V and 1 base from J, leaving 5 bases between. In DNA, the CDR3 is TGTGCCAGTAGTATCCAGGGCACAGATACGCAGTATTTT. Protein product: CASSIQGTDTQYF.